These T cell receptor beta chains were read from a single sample in a study of a mutant IDH1 vaccine in newly diagnosed glioma. These TCRs are of unknown antigen specificity. This table comes from immunoSEQ multiplex PCR, and its TCRdb copy is limited to in-frame clones, with some not included. The sample carries approximately 45,000 clones, approximately 90% recorded once. The sequences come from PBMCs, collected from a glioma patient whose treatment included an IDH1 peptide vaccine. The receptors were sampled from a man aged 45 to 65 with glioma. Each CDR3 is given with its conserved first and last residue. Each record gives: clone size, V gene, J gene, D gene, CDR3 DNA, CDR3 protein. D genes are given only for firm matches. Where a row states a size, it is once, few, many or the class of an expanded clone; other rows omit it.

NA	TRBV5-1	TRBJ2-2	TRBD1	TGCGCCAGCAGCTTGTCTTACAGGGGGAAGCAAGCCGGGGAGCTGTTTTTT	CASSLSYRGKQAGELFF
NA	TRBV28	TRBJ1-5	TRBD1	TGTGCCAGCAGTTCTCAGGACAGGGGGCGAAGCAATCAGCCCCAGCATTTT	CASSSQDRGRSNQPQHF
NA	TRBV28	TRBJ1-4	NA	TGTGCCAGCAGTTCGCCGGTCTGGTCCGAAAAACTGTTTTTT	CASSSPVWSEKLFF
NA	TRBV7-9	TRBJ1-1	NA	TGTGCCAGCAGCTCCCGGGACTTAAACCTACGCTTT	CASSSRDLNLRF
NA	TRBV2	TRBJ2-7	TRBD1	TGTGCCAGCAGTGTCGGACAGGGGGTGAGGGAGCAGTACTTC	CASSVGQGVREQYF
NA	TRBV5-1	TRBJ1-1	NA	TGCGCCAGCAGCTTGATGGGCGAGGGGAACACTGAAGCTTTCTTT	CASSLMGEGNTEAFF
NA	TRBV10-3	TRBJ2-4	NA	TGTGCCATCAGTGAGTCCGGGACAACAAAAAACATTCAGTACTTC	CAISESGTTKNIQYF
NA	TRBV5-6	TRBJ1-1	NA	TGTGCCAGCAGCTTGGTCAGGGCCAGGGGCGAGATGAACACTGAAGCTTTCTTT	CASSLVRARGEMNTEAFF
NA	TRBV10-1	TRBJ1-1	NA	TGCGCCAGCATCCGACAGTACCCTACCTCCCCTTCTGAAGCTTTCTTT	CASIRQYPTSPSEAFF
NA	TRBV6-1	TRBJ2-7	NA	TGTGCCAGCAGTGAAGGGAGGGGACCCTACGAGCAGTACTTC	CASSEGRGPYEQYF
NA	TRBV5-1	TRBJ1-5	TRBD1	TGCGCCAGCAGCCCGACCGGGACAGGGGTGGATGGCAATCAGCCCCAGCATTTT	CASSPTGTGVDGNQPQHF
NA	TRBV4-1	TRBJ1-1	NA	TGCGCCAGCAGCCGCGGCGGGGGAAAGGGCACTGAAGCTTTCTTT	CASSRGGGKGTEAFF
NA	TRBV27	TRBJ2-7	NA	TGTGCCAGCAGTTCACCGCCTAGCGTACAGTACTTC	CASSSPPSVQYF
NA	TRBV6-6	TRBJ1-4	NA	TGTGCCAGCAGTTATAACTCAAATAATGAAAAACTGTTTTTT	CASSYNSNNEKLFF
NA	TRBV9	TRBJ1-5	TRBD1	TGTGCCAGCAGCGACCTTGACAGGGCGAGCAATCAGCCCCAGCATTTT	CASSDLDRASNQPQHF
NA	TRBV5-5	TRBJ1-1	NA	TGTGCCAGCAGCCCGGTTCGGGCAGGTTCCACTGAAGCTTTCTTT	CASSPVRAGSTEAFF
once	TRBV27	TRBJ2-3	NA	TGTGCCAGCAGTCGACTCGAGGGAGGGCAGTATTTT	CASSRLEGGQYF
NA	TRBV7-3	TRBJ2-7	TRBD1	TGTGCCAGCAGCTTGGGACAGGGGGACTACGAGCAGTACTTC	CASSLGQGDYEQYF
NA	TRBV29-1	TRBJ2-7	NA	TGCAGCGTTGAAGACGGAAAGACCTACGAGCAGTACTTC	CSVEDGKTYEQYF
NA	TRBV4-3	TRBJ2-7	TRBD1	TGCGCCAGCAGCCAAATTCAAACAGGGGGCGTCATGTACGAGCAGTACTTC	CASSQIQTGGVMYEQYF
NA	TRBV27	TRBJ1-5	NA	TGTGCCAGCAGTTTGGAAGGGCCTGGGCAGCCCCAGCATTTT	CASSLEGPGQPQHF
NA	TRBV7-9	TRBJ2-2	NA	TGTGCCAGCAGCGTAGGAACAGGGTTCTATACCGGGGAGCTGTTTTTT	CASSVGTGFYTGELFF
NA	TRBV7-7	TRBJ2-5	TRBD2	TGTGCTAGCAGCCCGGGACTAGCGGGATTGGAGACCCAGTACTTC	CASSPGLAGLETQYF
few	TRBV10-2	TRBJ1-5	NA	TGCGCCAGCAGTGTGGGCAGTTCTTTTGGCAATCAGCCCCAGCATTTT	CASSVGSSFGNQPQHF
NA	TRBV28	TRBJ1-5	NA	TGTGCCACCATGGACCGCGATCAGCCCCAGCATTTT	CATMDRDQPQHF
NA	TRBV5-1	TRBJ2-2	NA	TGCGCCAGCAGCTTGGCGGGGGAGCTGTTTTTT	CASSLAGELFF
NA	TRBV27	TRBJ2-5	NA	TGTGCCAGCAGTTACCCGGGGGAGACCCAGTACTTC	CASSYPGETQYF
NA	TRBV11-2	TRBJ1-5	NA	TGTGCCAGCAGCTTATTTGGGCCCGACGGTAGCAATCAGCCCCAGCATTTT	CASSLFGPDGSNQPQHF
NA	TRBV4-3	TRBJ2-5	TRBD2	TGCGCCAGCAGCCGAACTAGCGGGTACCAAGAGACCCAGTACTTC	CASSRTSGYQETQYF
NA	TRBV6-1	TRBJ2-5	NA	TGTGCCAGCAGTGACAGATACCGCCGGGGGCAAGAGACCCAGTACTTC	CASSDRYRRGQETQYF
NA	TRBV2	TRBJ2-3	NA	TGTGCCAGCATTCTGGATCGGGGCACAGATACGCAGTATTTT	CASILDRGTDTQYF
once	TRBV5-4	TRBJ2-1	NA	TGTGCCAGCAGCCCGGACCACAGGTCCTACAATGAGCAGTTCTTC	CASSPDHRSYNEQFF
NA	TRBV5-5	TRBJ1-1	NA	TGTGCCAGCAGCCCCGGACGGTACACTGAAGCTTTCTTT	CASSPGRYTEAFF
once	TRBV5-4	TRBJ1-1	NA	TGTGCCAGCAGCCCCGGCCAAATACACACTGAAGCTTTCTTT	CASSPGQIHTEAFF
NA	TRBV28	TRBJ1-4	NA	TGTGCCAGCAGTTTACATGGGGGATCAACTAATGAAAAACTGTTTTTT	CASSLHGGSTNEKLFF
NA	TRBV6-5	TRBJ2-3	NA	TGTGCCAGCAGTCCTCAAGGGGGCACAGATACGCAGTATTTT	CASSPQGGTDTQYF
NA	TRBV6-5	TRBJ1-1	NA	TGTGCCAGTCGACCCGCAAGGAGCACTGAAGCTTTCTTT	CASRPARSTEAFF
NA	TRBV6-1	TRBJ1-5	TRBD1	TGTGCCACCTCTCGGGACAGGGGAAGTGATCAGCCCCAGCATTTT	CATSRDRGSDQPQHF
NA	TRBV12-5	TRBJ1-1	NA	TGTGCTAGTGCCTCCGACAGCATGAACACTGAAGCTTTCTTT	CASASDSMNTEAFF